A single sample is the source of the 13 T cell receptor beta chains below, sequenced in a study of cytomegalovirus exposure and HLA in healthy donors. The method was immunoSEQ multiplex PCR; TCRdb's version includes in-frame clones alone and lacks a portion of them. The sample shows some 150,000 clones, around 88% of them seen only once. Sequenced sample: PBMCs. All receptors come from a woman between 18 and 29 years old in good health and CMV-seropositive.

The genes are TRBV5-1 and TRBJ2-1; 13 nucleotides align to TRBD2. The germline CDR1 and CDR2 sequences are SGHRS and YFSETQ. Trimming took 0 bases from V and 0 from J; bases not matched to a gene: 0. This CDR3 comprises 17 residues. The CDR3 sequence: CASSLGLAGGSYNEQFF. The CDR3 DNA follows: TGCGCCAGCAGCTTGGGACTAGCGGGGGGCTCCTACAATGAGCAGTTCTTC.

The chain has TRBV30 and TRBJ2-1; unclear D gene. V was cut by 7 bases and J by 0 bases, with 10 bases left in between. Germline CDR1 and CDR2: GTSNPN and SVGIG (reference sequence). This CDR3 region has 13 residues. The CDR3 here is CALAQDSYNEQFF. The CDR3 nucleotides are TGTGCCTTAGCTCAAGACTCCTACAATGAGCAGTTCTTC.

This clone was picked up one time. This rearrangement joins TRBV4-2 to TRBJ1-1; possible D gene TRBD1, 6 bases. The CDR3 spans 15 residues. CDR1 is LGHNA and CDR2 is YNFKEQ in the germline V gene. The V and J ends lost 0 bases and 4 bases respectively, with 12 bases between them. The CDR3 nucleotides read TGTGCCAGCAGCCAAGATTCACAGGGTGGCACTGAAGCTTTCTTT. Translating gives CASSQDSQGGTEAFF.

The table lists this clone with a few counts. The J gene is TRBJ1-2, the V gene TRBV28, with a possible D match to TRBD1 (6 bases). Trimming removed 4 bases at V and 5 bases at J, with 14 bases between. The CDR3 extends over 14 amino acids. The germline gives CDR1 MDHEN, CDR2 SYDVKM. CDR3 DNA: TGTGCCAGCAGTTGGGGGCAGGGGCTGTATGGCTACACCTTC. Translated, it gives CASSWGQGLYGYTF.

CDR3 in DNA: TGCGCCAGCAGCTTGGGGACAGGTAATAAGGAGCAGTTCTTC. It encodes CASSLGTGNKEQFF. The rearrangement uses TRBV5-1 and TRBJ2-1; 7 bases match TRBD1. The CDR3 sequence is 14 residues long. Germline CDR1 SGHRS, CDR2 YFSETQ. J lost 10 bases, V lost 0 bases, and 7 bases had no gene match.

The V call is TRBV14, the J call TRBJ2-1, with D uncertain. Germline CDR1 and CDR2: SGHDN and FVKESK. V shed 1 base and J shed 4 bases, with 5 bases lying between them. The CDR3 is 13 residues long. The chain's CDR3 is CASSQGLYNEQFF. In DNA form, the CDR3 reads TGTGCCAGCAGCCAAGGGCTTTACAATGAGCAGTTCTTC. Based on the CDR3 plus reference TRBV14 and TRBJ2-1, the full variable domain is EAGVTQFPSHSVIEKGQTVTLRCDPISGHDNLYWYRRVMGKEIKFLLHFVKESKQDESGMPNNRFLAERTGGTYSTLKVQPAELEDSGVYFCASSQGLYNEQFFGPGTRLTVL.

The V call is TRBV28, the J call TRBJ1-2, with no clear D. Germline V gives CDR1 MDHEN, CDR2 SYDVKM. V was cut by 3 bases and J by 7 bases, with 9 bases left in between. CDR3 length equals 12 residues. Here the CDR3 DNA reads TGTGCCAGCAGTTTTGCAGATTCTGGCTACACCTTC. Amino acid sequence: CASSFADSGYTF.

The chain joins TRBV30 to TRBJ1-5, with D possibly being TRBD1 (5 bases). Looked up from germline, CDR1 is GTSNPN and CDR2 is SVGIG (reference sequence). This CDR3 is 13 amino acids long. V lost 1 base to trimming and J lost 6 bases, with 10 bases between them. The CDR3 sequence is CAWSGGGTQPQHF. CDR3 nucleotides: TGTGCCTGGAGTGGGGGGGGGACTCAGCCCCAGCATTTT.

The chain couples TRBV15 to TRBJ2-7, with 11 bases aligning to TRBD1. Germline V gene lookup returns CDR1 LNHNV and CDR2 YYDKDF (reference sequence). J lost 2 bases, V lost 0 bases, and 3 bases had no gene match. This CDR3 spans 16 amino acids. The CDR3 here is CATSRDPGQGAYEQYF. CDR3 sequence (DNA): TGTGCCACCAGCAGAGATCCGGGACAGGGGGCCTACGAGCAGTACTTC.

J is TRBJ2-5 and V is TRBV19; 12 nucleotides line up with TRBD2. Germline CDR1 is LNHDA and CDR2 is SQIVND (reference sequence). Trimming removed 6 bases from V and 2 bases from J; junction bases left unmatched: 4. The CDR3 extends over 15 amino acids. CDR3 nucleotides: TGTGCCAGTAGCCCGGGACTAGCGGGTCAAGAGACCCAGTACTTC. Translating gives CASSPGLAGQETQYF.

The genes are TRBV28 and TRBJ2-5; D remains ambiguous. The length of the CDR3 is 14 residues. The V end lost 7 bases, the J end lost 6 bases, and 18 bases lay between the germline ends. Germline assignment: CDR1 MDHEN and CDR2 SYDVKM. The DNA of the CDR3 is TGTGCCAGCACCAGGCCTTCCCACGATAAGACCCAGTACTTC. Protein product: CASTRPSHDKTQYF.

This rearrangement joins TRBV9 to TRBJ1-1; D gene uncertain. Per the germline V gene, CDR1 is SGDLS and CDR2 is YYNGEE. This CDR3 is built from 14 residues. The V end was cut by 0 bases, the J end by 1 base, with 7 bases between. This CDR3 is CASSVVHTNTEAFF. For the CDR3, the DNA is TGTGCCAGCAGCGTAGTCCACACGAACACTGAAGCTTTCTTT.

This chain uses TRBV11-2 with TRBJ2-3; TRBD1 matches 9 bases. The trim removed 7 bases at V and 4 bases at J, leaving 6 bases unmatched. Germline CDR1 reads SGHAT; CDR2 reads FQNNGV. CDR3 size: 14 residues. The CDR3 nucleotides are TGTGCCAGCACCGGGGACAGGGCCCCAGATACGCAGTATTTT. Protein product: CASTGDRAPDTQYF.